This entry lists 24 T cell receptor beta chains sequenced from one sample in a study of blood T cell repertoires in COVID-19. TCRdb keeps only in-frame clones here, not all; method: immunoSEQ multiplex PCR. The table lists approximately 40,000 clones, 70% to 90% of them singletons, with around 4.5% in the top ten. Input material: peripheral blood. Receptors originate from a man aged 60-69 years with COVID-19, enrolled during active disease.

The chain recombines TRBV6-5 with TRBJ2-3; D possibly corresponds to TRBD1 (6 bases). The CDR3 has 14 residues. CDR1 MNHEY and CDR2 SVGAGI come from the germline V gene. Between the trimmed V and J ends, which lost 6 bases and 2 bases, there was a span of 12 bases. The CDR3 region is CASRDGQPTDTQYF. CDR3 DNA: TGTGCCAGCAGAGATGGACAGCCCACAGATACGCAGTATTTT.

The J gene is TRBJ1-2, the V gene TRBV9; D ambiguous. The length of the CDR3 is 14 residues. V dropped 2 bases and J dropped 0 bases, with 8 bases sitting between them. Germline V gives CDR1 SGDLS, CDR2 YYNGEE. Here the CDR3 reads CASSVQATNYGYTF. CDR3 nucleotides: TGTGCCAGCAGCGTCCAGGCGACTAACTATGGCTACACCTTC.

Here the CDR3 reads CASSTDRALGEQFF. In DNA, the CDR3 is TGTGCCAGTAGTACCGACAGGGCTCTTGGTGAGCAGTTCTTC. V and J are TRBV19 and TRBJ2-1; 7 bases align to TRBD1. From germline, CDR1 is LNHDA and CDR2 SQIVND (reference sequence). The CDR3 covers 14 residues. V lost 4 bases, J lost 9 bases, and 9 bases stayed unmatched.

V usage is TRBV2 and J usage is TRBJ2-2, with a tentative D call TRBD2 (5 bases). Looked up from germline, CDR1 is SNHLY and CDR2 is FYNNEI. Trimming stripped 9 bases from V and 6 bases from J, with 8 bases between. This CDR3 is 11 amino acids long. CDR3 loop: CARSRAGELFF. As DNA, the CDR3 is TGTGCCAGGTCGAGGGCCGGGGAGCTGTTTTTT.

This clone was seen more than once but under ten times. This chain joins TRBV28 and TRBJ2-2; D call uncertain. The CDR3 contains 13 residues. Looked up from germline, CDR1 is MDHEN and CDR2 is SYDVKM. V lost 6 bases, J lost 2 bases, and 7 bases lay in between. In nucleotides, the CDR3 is TGTGCCAGCAGGCACAGTAACACCGGGGAGCTGTTTTTT. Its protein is CASRHSNTGELFF.

The CDR3 region has the DNA TGTGCCAGCAGTTTATACAGGGATACTGAAGCTTTCTTT. Amino acid sequence: CASSLYRDTEAFF. V and J are TRBV28 and TRBJ1-1, with D possibly matching TRBD1 (6 bases). The germline V gene encodes CDR1 MDHEN and CDR2 SYDVKM. The V gene lost 1 base and the J gene lost 5 bases, with 8 bases spanning the gap. The CDR3 totals 13 residues.

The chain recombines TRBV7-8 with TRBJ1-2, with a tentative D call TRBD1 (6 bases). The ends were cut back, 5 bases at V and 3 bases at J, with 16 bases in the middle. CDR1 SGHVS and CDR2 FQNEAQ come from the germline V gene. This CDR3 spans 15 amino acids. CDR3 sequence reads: CASSQRLTGYYGYTF. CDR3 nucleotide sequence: TGTGCCAGCAGCCAAAGGCTAACAGGGTACTATGGCTACACCTTC.

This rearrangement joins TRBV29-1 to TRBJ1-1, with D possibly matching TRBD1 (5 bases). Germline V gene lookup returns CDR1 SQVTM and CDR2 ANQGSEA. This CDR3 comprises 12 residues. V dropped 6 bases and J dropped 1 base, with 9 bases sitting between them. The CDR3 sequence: CSVYQGNTEAFF. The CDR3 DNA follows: TGCAGCGTATACCAGGGGAACACTGAAGCTTTCTTT. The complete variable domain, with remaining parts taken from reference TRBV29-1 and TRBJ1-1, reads SAVISQKPSRDICQRGTSLTIQCQVDSQVTMMFWYRQQPGQSLTLIATANQGSEATYESGFVIDKFPISRPNLTFSTLTVSNMSPEDSSIYLCSVYQGNTEAFFGQGTRLTVV.

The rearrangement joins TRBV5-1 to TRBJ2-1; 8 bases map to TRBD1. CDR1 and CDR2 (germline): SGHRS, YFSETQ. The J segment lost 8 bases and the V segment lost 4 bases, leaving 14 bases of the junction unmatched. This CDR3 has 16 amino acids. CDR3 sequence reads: CASSGGTGHQVDEQFF. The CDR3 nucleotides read TGCGCCAGCAGCGGGGGGACAGGCCACCAAGTAGATGAGCAGTTCTTC.

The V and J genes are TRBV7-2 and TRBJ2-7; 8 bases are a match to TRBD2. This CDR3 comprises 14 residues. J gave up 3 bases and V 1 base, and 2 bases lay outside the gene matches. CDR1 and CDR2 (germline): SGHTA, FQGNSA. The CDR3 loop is CASSLELADYEQYF. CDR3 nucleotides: TGTGCCAGCAGCTTAGAACTAGCGGACTACGAGCAGTACTTC.

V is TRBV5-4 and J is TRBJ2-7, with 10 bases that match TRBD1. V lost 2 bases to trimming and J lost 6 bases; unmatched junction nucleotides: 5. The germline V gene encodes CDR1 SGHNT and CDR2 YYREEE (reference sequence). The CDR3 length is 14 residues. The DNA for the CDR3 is TGTGCCAGCAGCTTCGACAGGGGGCGCGGCGAGCAGTACTTC. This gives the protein CASSFDRGRGEQYF. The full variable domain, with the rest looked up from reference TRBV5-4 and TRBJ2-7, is ETGVTQSPTHLIKTRGQQVTLRCSSQSGHNTVSWYQQALGQGPQFIFQYYREEENGRGNFPPRFSGLQFPNYSSELNVNALELDDSALYLCASSFDRGRGEQYFGPGTRLTVT.

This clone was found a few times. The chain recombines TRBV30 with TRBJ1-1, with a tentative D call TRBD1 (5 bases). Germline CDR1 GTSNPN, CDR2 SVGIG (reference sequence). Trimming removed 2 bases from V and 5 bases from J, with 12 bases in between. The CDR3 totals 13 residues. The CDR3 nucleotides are TGTGCCTGGAGTAAGGGGTTGGGGACTGAAGCTTTCTTT. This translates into CAWSKGLGTEAFF.

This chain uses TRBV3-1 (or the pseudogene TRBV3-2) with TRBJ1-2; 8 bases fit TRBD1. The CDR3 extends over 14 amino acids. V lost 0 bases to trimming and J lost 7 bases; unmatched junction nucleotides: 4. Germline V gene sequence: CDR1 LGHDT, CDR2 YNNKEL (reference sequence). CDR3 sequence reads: CASSQEADRAGYTF. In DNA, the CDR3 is TGTGCCAGCAGCCAAGAGGCGGACAGGGCTGGCTACACCTTC.

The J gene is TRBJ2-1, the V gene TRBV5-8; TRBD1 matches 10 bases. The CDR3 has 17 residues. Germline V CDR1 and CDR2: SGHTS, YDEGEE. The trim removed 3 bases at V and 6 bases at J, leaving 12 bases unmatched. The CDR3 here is CASSWGRGTGAPNEQFF. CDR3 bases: TGTGCCAGCAGCTGGGGGAGGGGGACAGGGGCCCCCAATGAGCAGTTCTTC.

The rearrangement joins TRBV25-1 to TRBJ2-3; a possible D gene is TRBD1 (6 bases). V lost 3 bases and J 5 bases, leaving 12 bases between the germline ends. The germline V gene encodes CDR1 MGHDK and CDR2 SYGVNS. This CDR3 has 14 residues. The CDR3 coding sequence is TGTGCCAGCAGTGAGGGGGCGCAGATAGATACGCAGTATTTT. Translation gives CASSEGAQIDTQYF.

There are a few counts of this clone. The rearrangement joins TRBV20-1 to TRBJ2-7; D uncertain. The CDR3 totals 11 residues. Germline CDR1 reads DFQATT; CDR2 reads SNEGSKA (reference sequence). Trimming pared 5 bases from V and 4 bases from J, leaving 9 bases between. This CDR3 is CSAPQMYEQYF. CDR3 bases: TGCAGTGCTCCACAGATGTACGAGCAGTACTTC.

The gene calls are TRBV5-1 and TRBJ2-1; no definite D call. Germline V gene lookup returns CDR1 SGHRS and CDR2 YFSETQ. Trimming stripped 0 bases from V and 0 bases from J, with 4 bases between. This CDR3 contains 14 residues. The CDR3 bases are TGCGCCAGCAGCTTGGGAGGCTCCTACAATGAGCAGTTCTTC. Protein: CASSLGGSYNEQFF.

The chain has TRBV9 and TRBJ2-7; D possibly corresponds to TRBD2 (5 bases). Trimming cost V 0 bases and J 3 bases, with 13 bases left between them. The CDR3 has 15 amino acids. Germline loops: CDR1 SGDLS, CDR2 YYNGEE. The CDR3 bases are TGTGCCAGCAGCGTAGAACCTAGCCTCAGCTACGAGCAGTACTTC. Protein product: CASSVEPSLSYEQYF.

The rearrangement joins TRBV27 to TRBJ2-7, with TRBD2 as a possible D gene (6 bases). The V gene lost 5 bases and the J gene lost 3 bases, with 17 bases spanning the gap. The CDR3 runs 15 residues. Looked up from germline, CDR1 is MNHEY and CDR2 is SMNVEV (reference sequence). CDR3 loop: CASSLSQAGYYEQYF. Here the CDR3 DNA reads TGTGCCAGCAGTCTTTCCCAAGCGGGTTACTACGAGCAGTACTTC.

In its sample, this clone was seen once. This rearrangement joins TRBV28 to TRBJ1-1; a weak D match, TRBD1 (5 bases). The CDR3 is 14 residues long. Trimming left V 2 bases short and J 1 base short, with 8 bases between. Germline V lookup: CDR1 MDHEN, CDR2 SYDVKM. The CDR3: CASSLQGGNTEAFF. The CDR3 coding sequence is TGTGCCAGCAGTTTACAGGGTGGGAACACTGAAGCTTTCTTT. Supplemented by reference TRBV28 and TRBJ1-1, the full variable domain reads DVKVTQSSRYLVKRTGEKVFLECVQDMDHENMFWYRQDPGLGLRLIYFSYDVKMKEKGDIPEGYSVSREKKERFSLILESASTNQTSMYLCASSLQGGNTEAFFGQGTRLTVV.

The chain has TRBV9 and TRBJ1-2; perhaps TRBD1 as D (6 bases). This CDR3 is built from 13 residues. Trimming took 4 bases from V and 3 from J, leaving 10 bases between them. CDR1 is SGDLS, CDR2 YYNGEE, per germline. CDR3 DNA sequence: TGTGCCAGCAGCTATTCAGGGGACTATGGCTACACCTTC. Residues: CASSYSGDYGYTF.

This CDR3 is CASSIEGRNTEAFF. CDR3 DNA: TGTGCCAGTAGTATAGAGGGGAGGAACACTGAAGCTTTCTTT. The chain combines TRBV19 with TRBJ1-1; the D is unclear. The germline V gene has CDR1 LNHDA and CDR2 SQIVND (reference sequence). V dropped 0 bases and J dropped 1 base, with 6 bases sitting between them. The CDR3 runs to 14 residues.

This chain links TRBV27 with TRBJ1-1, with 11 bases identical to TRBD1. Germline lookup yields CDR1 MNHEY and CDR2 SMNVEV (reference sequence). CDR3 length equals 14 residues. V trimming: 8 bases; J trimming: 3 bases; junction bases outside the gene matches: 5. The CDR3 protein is CASLGQGADTEAFF. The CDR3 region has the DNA TGTGCCAGCCTCGGACAGGGGGCGGACACTGAAGCTTTCTTT.

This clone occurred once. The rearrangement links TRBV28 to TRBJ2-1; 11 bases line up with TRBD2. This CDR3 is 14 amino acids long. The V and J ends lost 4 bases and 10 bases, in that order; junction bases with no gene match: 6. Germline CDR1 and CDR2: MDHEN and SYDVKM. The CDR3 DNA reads TGTGCCAGCAGTTCCGGACTAGCGGGCCTCGAGCAGTTCTTC. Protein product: CASSSGLAGLEQFF. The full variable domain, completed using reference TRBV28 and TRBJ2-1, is DVKVTQSSRYLVKRTGEKVFLECVQDMDHENMFWYRQDPGLGLRLIYFSYDVKMKEKGDIPEGYSVSREKKERFSLILESASTNQTSMYLCASSSGLAGLEQFFGPGTRLTVL.